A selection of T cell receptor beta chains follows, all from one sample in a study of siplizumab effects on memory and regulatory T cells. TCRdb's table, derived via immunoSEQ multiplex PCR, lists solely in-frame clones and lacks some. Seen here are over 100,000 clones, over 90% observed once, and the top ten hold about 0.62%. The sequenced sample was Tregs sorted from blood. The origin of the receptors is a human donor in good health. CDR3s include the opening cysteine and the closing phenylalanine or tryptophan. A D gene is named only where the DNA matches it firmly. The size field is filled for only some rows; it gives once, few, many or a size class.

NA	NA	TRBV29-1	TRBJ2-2	CSSRKGNANTGELFF	TGCAGCTCCCGAAAGGGGAATGCGAACACCGGGGAGCTGTTTTTT
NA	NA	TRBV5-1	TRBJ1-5	CASSLDGGQPQHF	TGCGCCAGCAGCTTGGACGGAGGTCAGCCCCAGCATTTT
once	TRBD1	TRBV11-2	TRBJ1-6	CASSLEGTVNSPLHF	TGTGCCAGCAGCTTAGAAGGGACAGTAAATTCACCCCTCCACTTT
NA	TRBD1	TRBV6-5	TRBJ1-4	CASSFSSTGRTEKLFF	TGTGCCAGCAGTTTCTCATCGACAGGGCGCACGGAAAAACTGTTTTTT
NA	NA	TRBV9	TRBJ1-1	CASSVDGVNTEAFF	TGTGCCAGCAGCGTAGACGGGGTGAACACTGAAGCTTTCTTT
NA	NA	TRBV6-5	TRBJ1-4	CASRGGLSNEKLFF	TGTGCCAGCAGGGGTGGACTTAGTAATGAAAAACTGTTTTTT
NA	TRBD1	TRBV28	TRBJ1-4	CASRSDRVGEKLFF	TGTGCCAGCAGGTCTGACAGGGTAGGGGAAAAACTGTTTTTT
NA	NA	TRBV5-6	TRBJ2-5	CASSLLEWYQETQYF	TGTGCCAGCAGCTTACTAGAGTGGTACCAAGAGACCCAGTACTTC
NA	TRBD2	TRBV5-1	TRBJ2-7	CASSLVAGLYYEQYF	TGCGCCAGCAGCTTGGTAGCGGGCCTTTACTACGAGCAGTACTTC
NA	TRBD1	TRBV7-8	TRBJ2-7	CASSSRTGRREQYF	TGTGCCAGCAGCTCGCGGACAGGGCGTAGGGAGCAGTACTTC
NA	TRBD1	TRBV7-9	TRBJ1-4	CASSTRTGTNEKLFF	TGTGCCAGCAGCACCCGGACAGGAACTAATGAAAAACTGTTTTTT
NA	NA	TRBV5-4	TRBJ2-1	CASSFLLGSSYNEQFF	TGTGCCAGCAGCTTCCTTCTGGGAAGCTCCTACAATGAGCAGTTCTTC
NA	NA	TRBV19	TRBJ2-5	CASSLGHKQETQYF	TGTGCCAGTAGCTTGGGACACAAACAAGAGACCCAGTACTTC
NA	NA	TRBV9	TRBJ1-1	CASSVGVGQGSEAFF	TGTGCCAGCAGCGTAGGGGTGGGCCAGGGCAGTGAAGCTTTCTTT
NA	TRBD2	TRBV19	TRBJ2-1	CASNSLAGVYNEQFF	TGTGCCAGTAACTCCCTGGCGGGAGTATACAATGAGCAGTTCTTC
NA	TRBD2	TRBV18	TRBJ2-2	CASSPLAGANTGELFF	TGTGCCAGCTCCCCACTAGCGGGAGCGAATACCGGGGAGCTGTTTTTT
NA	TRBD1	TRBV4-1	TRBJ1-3	CASSQAGGQGANTIYF	TGCGCCAGCAGCCAAGCAGGGGGACAGGGCGCGAACACCATATATTTT
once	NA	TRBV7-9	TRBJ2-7	CASSLINEQYF	TGTGCCAGCAGCCTCATCAACGAGCAGTACTTC
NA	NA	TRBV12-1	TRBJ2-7	CASSFLAADEQYF	TGTGCCAGCAGCTTTTTAGCGGCCGACGAGCAGTACTTC
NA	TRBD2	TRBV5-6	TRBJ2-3	CASRDGLAGGLSTDTQYF	TGTGCCAGCAGGGACGGGCTAGCGGGAGGCCTTAGCACAGATACGCAGTATTTT
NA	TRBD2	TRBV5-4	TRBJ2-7	CASSPGLAGAYEQYF	TGTGCCAGCAGCCCGGGACTAGCGGGAGCTTACGAGCAGTACTTC
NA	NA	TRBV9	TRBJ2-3	CASSVGATQYF	TGTGCCAGCAGCGTAGGGGCGACGCAGTATTTT
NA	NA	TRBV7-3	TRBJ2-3	CASSLTTTDTQYF	TGTGCCAGCAGCTTAACGACCACAGATACGCAGTATTTT
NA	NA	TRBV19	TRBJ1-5	CASSIAPQPQHF	TGTGCCAGTAGTATAGCCCCTCAGCCCCAGCATTTT
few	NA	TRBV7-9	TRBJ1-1	CASSELNTEAFF	TGTGCCAGCTCCGAGTTGAACACTGAAGCTTTCTTT
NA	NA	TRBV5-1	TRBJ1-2	CASKEGQGPYGYTF	TGCGCCAGCAAAGAGGGCCAAGGGCCCTATGGCTACACCTTC
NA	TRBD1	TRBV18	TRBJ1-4	CASSPKTGYSEKLFF	TGTGCCAGCTCACCGAAGACAGGGTATTCTGAAAAACTGTTTTTT
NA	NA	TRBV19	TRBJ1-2	CASSTTSGLDSWTYGYTF	TGTGCCAGTAGTACGACTTCGGGGCTAGATTCGTGGACCTATGGCTACACCTTC
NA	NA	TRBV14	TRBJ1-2	CASSQVGRNGYTF	TGTGCCAGCAGCCAAGTTGGCAGGAATGGCTACACCTTC
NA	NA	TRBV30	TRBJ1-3	CAWSGGSPGNTIYF	TGTGCCTGGAGTGGGGGGAGTCCTGGAAACACCATATATTTT
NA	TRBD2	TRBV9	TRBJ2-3	CASSPSVLAVRTDTQYF	TGTGCCAGCAGCCCCTCGGTCCTAGCGGTGAGGACAGATACGCAGTATTTT
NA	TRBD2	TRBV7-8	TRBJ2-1	CASSTWTSETEQFF	TGTGCCAGCAGCACCTGGACTAGCGAGACTGAGCAGTTCTTC
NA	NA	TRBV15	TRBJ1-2	CATSRDQGRTF	TGTGCCACCAGCAGAGATCAGGGTCGCACCTTC
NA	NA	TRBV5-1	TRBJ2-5	CASSPAETQYF	TGCGCCAGCAGCCCGGCAGAGACCCAGTACTTC
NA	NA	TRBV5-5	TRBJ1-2	CASSSVGQSYGYTF	TGTGCCAGCAGCTCAGTCGGACAGTCCTATGGCTACACCTTC
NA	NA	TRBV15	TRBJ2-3	CATSLGGTDTQYF	TGTGCCACCAGCCTAGGGGGCACAGATACGCAGTATTTT
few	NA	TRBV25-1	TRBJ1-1	CASSQGWTEAFF	TGTGCCAGCAGTCAGGGATGGACTGAAGCTTTCTTT
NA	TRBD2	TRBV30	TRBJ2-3	CAWSVGGAADTQYF	TGTGCCTGGAGTGTGGGAGGGGCGGCAGATACGCAGTATTTT
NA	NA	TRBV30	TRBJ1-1	CAWSVLTTEAFF	TGTGCCTGGAGTGTACTAACCACTGAAGCTTTCTTT
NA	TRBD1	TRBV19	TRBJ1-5	CASSIVGTVNQPQHF	TGTGCCAGTAGTATAGTTGGGACAGTCAATCAGCCCCAGCATTTT
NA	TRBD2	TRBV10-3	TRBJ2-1	CAISRTSGTYNEQFF	TGTGCCATCAGTAGGACTAGCGGGACCTACAATGAGCAGTTCTTC
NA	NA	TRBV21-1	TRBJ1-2	CASSTKTDNYGYTF	TGTGCCAGCAGCACAAAGACAGATAACTATGGCTACACCTTC
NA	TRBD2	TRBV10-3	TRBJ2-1	CAISERGGYLAENEQFF	TGTGCCATCAGTGAGAGAGGAGGTTACCTAGCGGAGAATGAGCAGTTCTTC
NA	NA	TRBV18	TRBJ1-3	CASSPPGHLGNTIYF	TGTGCCAGCTCACCACCGGGGCACTTGGGAAACACCATATATTTT
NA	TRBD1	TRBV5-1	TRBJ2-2	CASSLAGTGGGFTHGELFF	TGCGCCAGCAGCTTGGCCGGGACAGGGGGCGGATTTACCCACGGGGAGCTGTTTTTT
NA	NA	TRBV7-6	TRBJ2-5	CASSRGTETQYF	TGTGCCAGCAGCCGGGGGACGGAGACCCAGTACTTC
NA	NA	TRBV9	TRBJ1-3	CASSPVGRNTIYF	TGTGCCAGCAGCCCTGTCGGGAGAAACACCATATATTTT
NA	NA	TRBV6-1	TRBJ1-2	CASSEASLSGYGYTF	TGTGCCAGCAGTGAAGCGTCGTTATCGGGGTATGGCTACACCTTC
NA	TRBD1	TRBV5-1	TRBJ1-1	CASSWTGVRTEAFF	TGCGCCAGCAGCTGGACAGGGGTGAGGACTGAAGCTTTCTTT
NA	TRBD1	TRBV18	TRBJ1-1	CASSKDRANTEAFF	TGTGCCAGCTCGAAGGACAGGGCGAACACTGAAGCTTTCTTT
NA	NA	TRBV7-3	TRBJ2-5	CASSIGVSYSGETQYF	TGTGCCAGCAGCATAGGAGTGAGCTACTCGGGGGAGACCCAGTACTTC
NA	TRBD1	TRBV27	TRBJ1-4	CASSLVTGGEKLFF	TGTGCCAGCAGTCTAGTGACAGGGGGAGAAAAACTGTTTTTT
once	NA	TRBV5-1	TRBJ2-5	CASSNGQRGFGETQYF	TGCGCCAGCAGCAACGGGCAACGGGGGTTTGGGGAGACCCAGTACTTC
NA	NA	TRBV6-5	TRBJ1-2	CASSYGGRGGYTF	TGTGCCAGCAGTTATGGGGGCCGGGGTGGCTACACCTTC
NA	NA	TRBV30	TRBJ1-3	CAWKWGNSGNTIYF	TGTGCCTGGAAGTGGGGCAACTCTGGAAACACCATATATTTT
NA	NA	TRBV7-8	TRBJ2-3	CASSFVQGADTQYF	TGTGCCAGCAGCTTTGTGCAGGGAGCAGATACGCAGTATTTT
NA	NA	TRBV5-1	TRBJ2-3	CASSLDIFTDTQYF	TGCGCCAGCAGCTTGGACATCTTCACAGATACGCAGTATTTT